This passage covers 18 T cell receptor beta chains from one sample sequenced in a study of tumor-infiltrating lymphocytes in oesophageal squamous cell carcinoma. Via MiXCR, TCRdb re-called the PCR reads, giving one row per CDR3 protein. The sample lists about 15,000 distinct CDR3 sequences, around 52% occurring once. Specimen: esophageal tumor tissue. These receptors originate from a male donor with esophageal squamous cell carcinoma.

By share, this clonotype counts as medium-sized (0.01 to 0.1%). The CDR3 here is CASSLAMAGTNYGYTF. CDR3 coding DNA: TGTGCCAGCAGCTTAGCGATGGCAGGGACGAACTATGGCTACACCTTC. The chain recombines TRBV7-2 with TRBJ1-2; weak D call: TRBD1 (5 bases). Trimming stripped 0 bases from V and 2 bases from J, with 13 bases between. Germline lookup yields CDR1 SGHTA and CDR2 FQGNSA. The CDR3 has 16 residues.

This clonotype was counted a single time. V is TRBV12-3 or TRBV12-4 and J is TRBJ2-3, with 7 nucleotides matching TRBD2. J was trimmed by 2 bases and V by 5 bases; bases with no gene match: 7. The CDR3 loop spans 15 amino acids. CDR3 sequence: CASSNPGLLTDTQYF. The DNA of the CDR3 is TGTGCCAGCAGTAATCCGGGACTACTCACAGATACGCAGTATTTT.

This chain connects TRBV6-6 to TRBJ1-1; the D is unclear. CDR1 MNHNY and CDR2 SVGAGI come from the germline V gene (reference sequence). V was trimmed by 7 bases and J by 1 base, leaving 4 bases between them. The CDR3 extends over 11 amino acids. The CDR3 here is CASIRNTEAFF. In DNA, the CDR3 is TGTGCCAGCATAAGGAACACTGAAGCTTTCTTT.

The rearrangement links TRBV7-1 to TRBJ2-4, with D hard to call. The J call may be in error: the DNA end matches TRBJ2-7 better. TRBV7-1 falls under the ORF class, with uncertain function. The CDR3 covers 15 residues. DNA for the CDR3: TGTGCCAGCAGCTATTTTAAGTTTGGTTGGGACGAGCAGTACTTC. Protein: CASSYFKFGWDEQYF.

This clonotype is deemed medium-sized. The gene calls are TRBV5-1 and TRBJ2-7, with D uncertain. Germline V CDR1 and CDR2: SGHRS, YFSETQ. The CDR3 has 11 amino acids. Deletions cut 4 bases from V and 5 bases from J, with 7 bases between. The CDR3 nucleotides read TGCGCCAGCAGCGGTTTCGACGAGCAGTACTTC. Protein sequence: CASSGFDEQYF.

This chain joins TRBV7-3 and TRBJ2-1; D is uncertain. The closer fit of TRBJ2-7 to the DNA end suggests the J call may be wrong. The CDR3 contains 14 residues. Germline loops: CDR1 SGHTA, CDR2 FQGTGA. The CDR3, as DNA: TGTGCCAGCAGCCCTACTGGGTCAATTTACGAGCAGTACTTC. Encoded protein: CASSPTGSIYEQYF.

As for this clonotype: One junction end does not reproduce the germline sequence, and a read error may be involved. The CDR3 spells CASSLRAGLAGVTGELFF. The CDR3 nucleotides read TGTGCTAGCAGCTTACGCGCGGGACTAGCGGGAGTCACCGGGGAGCTGTTTTTT. The rearrangement joins TRBV7-6 to TRBJ2-2; 14 bases fit TRBD2. Germline CDR1 SGHVS, CDR2 FNYEAQ. The CDR3 runs 18 residues.

This clonotype occurred a few times. V gene TRBV7-6 combines with J gene TRBJ2-3; TRBD2 aligns across 9 bases. From germline, CDR1 is SGHVS and CDR2 FNYEAQ. V shed 4 bases, J shed 5 bases, and the junction held 7 bases outside the gene matches. CDR3 length equals 15 residues. The CDR3 reads CASSSIAGAIDTQYF. The CDR3, as DNA: TGTGCCAGCAGCTCAATAGCGGGAGCAATAGATACGCAGTATTTT.

The rearrangement links TRBV11-2 to TRBJ2-5; 8 nucleotides align to TRBD2. The J call may be incorrect, as the DNA end agrees better with TRBJ2-1. The CDR3 extends over 15 amino acids. Germline loops: CDR1 SGHAT, CDR2 FQNNGV. CDR3 amino acids: CASSSGLVGVYEQFF. The CDR3 DNA is TGTGCCAGCAGCTCGGGACTAGTGGGAGTCTACGAGCAGTTCTTC.

This clonotype was found a few times. The rearrangement joins TRBV7-2 to TRBJ2-5; tentatively, D is TRBD1 (6 bases). The J call is in doubt because the DNA end fits TRBJ2-1 better. The CDR3 has 17 residues. Per the germline V gene, CDR1 is SGHTA and CDR2 is FQGNSA. CDR3 bases: TGTGCCAGCAGCTTATCCAGGGGCGGCGCATCCTACAATGAGCAGTTCTTC. Translation: CASSLSRGGASYNEQFF.

The genes are TRBV7-9 and TRBJ2-4; D is possibly TRBD1 or TRBD2 (6 bases each). The V and J ends lost 4 bases and 9 bases respectively, with 13 bases between them. Germline V CDR1 and CDR2: SEHNR, FQNEAQ (reference sequence). This CDR3 spans 13 amino acids. CDR3 coding DNA: TGTGCCAGCAGCTGGGCCGGAGGGGGCATTCAGTACTTC. This gives the protein CASSWAGGGIQYF. Looking up the rest from reference TRBV7-9 and TRBJ2-4 gives the full variable domain: DTGVSQNPRHKITKRGQNVTFRCDPISEHNRLYWYRQTLGQGPEFLTYFQNEAQLEKSRLLSDRFSAERPKGSFSTLEIQRTEQGDSAMYLCASSWAGGGIQYFGAGTRLSVL.

This clonotype appeared many times. The chain couples TRBV6-6 to TRBJ1-5; 7 nucleotides match TRBD1. The V and J ends lost 1 base and 4 bases, in that order; junction bases with no gene match: 10. The CDR3 spans 17 residues. CDR1 is MNHNY, CDR2 SVGAGI, per germline (reference sequence). The CDR3, as DNA: TGTGCCAGCAGTTACTATCCGGGCGGGACAGATAATCAGCCCCAGCATTTT. It specifies CASSYYPGGTDNQPQHF.

This clonotype was recorded a few times. The V call is TRBV7-3, the J call TRBJ2-3; D might be TRBD2 (5 bases). V lost 3 bases, J lost 6 bases, and 10 bases lay in between. This CDR3 has 13 amino acids. Germline values: CDR1 SGHTA, CDR2 FQGTGA. CDR3 in amino acids: CASSFSGLDTQYF. CDR3 bases: TGTGCCAGCAGCTTTTCGGGGTTGGATACGCAGTATTTT.

The V call is TRBV6-5, the J call TRBJ2-1; the D call may be TRBD1 or TRBD2 (6 bases each). CDR3 length: 13 residues. Trimming took off 5 bases at V and 9 bases at J, with 14 bases between the two ends. Germline CDR1 is MNHEY and CDR2 is SVGAGI. The CDR3 spells CASSAMRGAEQFF. The CDR3 DNA is TGTGCCAGCAGTGCCATGAGGGGGGCTGAGCAGTTCTTC.

This chain uses TRBV27 with TRBJ2-1; D possibly corresponds to TRBD2 (5 bases). With the DNA end fitting TRBJ2-7 better, the J assignment may be wrong. The CDR3 loop spans 15 amino acids. Germline V gene data show CDR1 as MNHEY and CDR2 as SMNVEV (reference sequence). The CDR3 region has the DNA TGTGCCAGCAGTTTGTCGTTGCGGGTCTCCTACGAGCAGTACTTC. Protein product: CASSLSLRVSYEQYF.

By proportion, this clonotype is medium-sized. A much larger clone lies a single base off, so this may be a read error. The chain carries TRBV28 and TRBJ2-5; 10 bases are shared with TRBD2. Germline assignment: CDR1 MDHEN and CDR2 SYDVKM. The CDR3 covers 12 residues. Losses at the gene ends were 2 bases for V and 13 bases for J; bases not matched to a gene: 4. The CDR3 is CASSLTSGTLYF. The CDR3 DNA sequence: TGTGCCAGCAGTTTAACTAGCGGGACCTTGTACTTC.

The sample holds one count of this clonotype. No conserved phenylalanine or tryptophan is present at the end of the CDR3, so a read error is the likely explanation. Because the CDR3's place on the DNA is in doubt, the DNA is left out and the CDR3 is given as listed by TCRdb. The rearrangement links TRBV7-3 to TRBJ2-6; TRBD1 is the table's D call, not checked against the DNA. CDR1 and CDR2 from the germline V gene are SGHTA and FQGTGA. The CDR3 spans 17 amino acids, including both terminal residues. This CDR3 is CASKDTREEGYEQYFGP.

In the case of this clonotype: Germline is not matched at one junction end, which may reflect a read error. The chain combines TRBV7-9 with TRBJ2-5; the D call may be TRBD1 or TRBD2 (6 bases each). This CDR3 is 14 amino acids long. Germline assignment: CDR1 SEHNR and CDR2 FQNEAQ (reference sequence). CDR3 sequence: CASSPVGGEETQYF. The CDR3 region has the DNA TGTGCTAGCAGCCCGGTGGGGGGCGAAGAGACCCAGTACTTC.